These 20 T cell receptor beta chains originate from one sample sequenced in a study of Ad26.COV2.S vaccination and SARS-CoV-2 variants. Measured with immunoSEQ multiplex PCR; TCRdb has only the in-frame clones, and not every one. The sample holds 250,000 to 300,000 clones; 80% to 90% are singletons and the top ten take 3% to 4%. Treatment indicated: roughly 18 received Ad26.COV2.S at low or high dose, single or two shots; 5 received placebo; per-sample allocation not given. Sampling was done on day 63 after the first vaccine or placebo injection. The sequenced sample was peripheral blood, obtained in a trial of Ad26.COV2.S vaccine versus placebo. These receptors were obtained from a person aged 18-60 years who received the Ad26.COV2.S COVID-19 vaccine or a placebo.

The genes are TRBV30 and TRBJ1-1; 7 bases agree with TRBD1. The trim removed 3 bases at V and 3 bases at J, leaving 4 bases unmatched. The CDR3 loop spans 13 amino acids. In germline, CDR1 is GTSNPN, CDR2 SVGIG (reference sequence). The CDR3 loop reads CAWRDRDDTEAFF. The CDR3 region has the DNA TGTGCCTGGAGAGACAGGGATGACACTGAAGCTTTCTTT.

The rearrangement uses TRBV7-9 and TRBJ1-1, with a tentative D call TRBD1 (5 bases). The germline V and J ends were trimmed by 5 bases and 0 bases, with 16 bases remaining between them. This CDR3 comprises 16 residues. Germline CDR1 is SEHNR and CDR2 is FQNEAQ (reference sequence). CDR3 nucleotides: TGTGCCAGCAGCCCCGGGGGTCCGGGGCTGAACACTGAAGCTTTCTTT. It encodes CASSPGGPGLNTEAFF.

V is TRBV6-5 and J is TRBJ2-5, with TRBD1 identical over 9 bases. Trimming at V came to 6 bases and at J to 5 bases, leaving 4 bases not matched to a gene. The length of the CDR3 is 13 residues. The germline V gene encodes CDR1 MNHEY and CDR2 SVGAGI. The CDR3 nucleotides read TGTGCCAGCAGGGGGACAGGGTCGGAGACCCAGTACTTC. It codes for CASRGTGSETQYF.

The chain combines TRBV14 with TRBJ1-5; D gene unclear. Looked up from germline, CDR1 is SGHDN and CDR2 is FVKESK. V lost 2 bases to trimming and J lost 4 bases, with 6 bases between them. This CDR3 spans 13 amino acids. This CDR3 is CASSQWGNQPQHF. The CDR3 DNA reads TGTGCCAGCAGCCAATGGGGAAATCAGCCCCAGCATTTT.

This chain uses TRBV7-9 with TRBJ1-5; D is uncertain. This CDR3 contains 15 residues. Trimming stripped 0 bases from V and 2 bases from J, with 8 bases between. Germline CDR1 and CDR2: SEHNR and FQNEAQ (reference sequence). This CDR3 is CASSLAGPRNQPQHF. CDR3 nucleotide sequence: TGTGCCAGCAGCTTAGCAGGGCCGCGCAATCAGCCCCAGCATTTT.

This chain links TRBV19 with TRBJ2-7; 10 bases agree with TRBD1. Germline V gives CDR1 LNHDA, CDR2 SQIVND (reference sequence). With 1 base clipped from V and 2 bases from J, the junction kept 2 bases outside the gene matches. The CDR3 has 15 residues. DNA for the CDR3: TGTGCCAGTAGTATAGTGGGACAGGGGCCCTACGAGCAGTACTTC. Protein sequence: CASSIVGQGPYEQYF.

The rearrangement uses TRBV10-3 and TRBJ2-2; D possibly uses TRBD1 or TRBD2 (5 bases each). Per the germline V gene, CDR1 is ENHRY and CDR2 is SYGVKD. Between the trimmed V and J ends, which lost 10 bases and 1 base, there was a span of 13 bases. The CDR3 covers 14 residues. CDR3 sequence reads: CASGEGRNTGELFF. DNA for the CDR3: TGTGCCAGCGGAGAGGGACGGAACACCGGGGAGCTGTTTTTT.

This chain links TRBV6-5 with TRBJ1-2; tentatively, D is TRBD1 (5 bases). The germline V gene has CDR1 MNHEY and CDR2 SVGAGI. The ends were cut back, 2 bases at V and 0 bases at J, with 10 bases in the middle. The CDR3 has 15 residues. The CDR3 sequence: CASSYLGGANYGYTF. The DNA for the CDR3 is TGTGCCAGCAGTTACCTCGGGGGGGCTAACTATGGCTACACCTTC.

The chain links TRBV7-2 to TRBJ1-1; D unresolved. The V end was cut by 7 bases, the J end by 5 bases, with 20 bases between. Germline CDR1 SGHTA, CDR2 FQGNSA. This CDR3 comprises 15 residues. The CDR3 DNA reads TGTGCCAGCACCCCTAGGGAGGGAAGGTTTACTGAAGCTTTCTTT. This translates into CASTPREGRFTEAFF.

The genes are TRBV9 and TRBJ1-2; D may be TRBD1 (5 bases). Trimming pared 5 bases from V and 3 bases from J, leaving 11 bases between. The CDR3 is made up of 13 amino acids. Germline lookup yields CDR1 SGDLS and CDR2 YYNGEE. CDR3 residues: CASSIRDDYGYTF. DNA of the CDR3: TGTGCCAGCAGTATCAGGGATGACTATGGCTACACCTTC.

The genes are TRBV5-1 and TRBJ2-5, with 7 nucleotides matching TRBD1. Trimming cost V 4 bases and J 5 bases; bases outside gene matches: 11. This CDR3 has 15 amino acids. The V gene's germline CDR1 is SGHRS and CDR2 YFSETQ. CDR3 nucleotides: TGCGCCAGCAGCCCGAGCAGGGGGTTAGGGGAGACCCAGTACTTC. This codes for CASSPSRGLGETQYF.

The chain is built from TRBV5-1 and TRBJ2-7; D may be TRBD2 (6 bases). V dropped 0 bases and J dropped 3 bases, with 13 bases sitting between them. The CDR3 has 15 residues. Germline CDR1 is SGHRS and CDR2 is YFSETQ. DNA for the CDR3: TGCGCCAGCAGCTTGGCCGGGACTCGGGTCTACGAGCAGTACTTC. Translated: CASSLAGTRVYEQYF.

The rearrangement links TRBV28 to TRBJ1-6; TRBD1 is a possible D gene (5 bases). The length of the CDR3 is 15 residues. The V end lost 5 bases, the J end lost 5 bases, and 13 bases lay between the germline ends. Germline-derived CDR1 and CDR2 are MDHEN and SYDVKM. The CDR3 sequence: CASSRGGEDNSPLHF. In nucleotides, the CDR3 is TGTGCCAGCAGTCGTGGGGGGGAGGATAATTCACCCCTCCACTTT.

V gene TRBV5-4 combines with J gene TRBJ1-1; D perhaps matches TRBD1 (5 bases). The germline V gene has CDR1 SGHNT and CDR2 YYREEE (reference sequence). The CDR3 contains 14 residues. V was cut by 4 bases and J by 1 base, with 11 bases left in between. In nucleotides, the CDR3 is TGTGCCAGCAGCGCAGGGCCGGGGAACACTGAAGCTTTCTTT. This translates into CASSAGPGNTEAFF.

CDR3 residues: CASSATGGHEFQFF. CDR3 nucleotides: TGTGCCAGCAGTGCGACGGGGGGCCATGAGTTCCAGTTCTTC. V is TRBV28 and J is TRBJ2-1, with a tentative D call TRBD2 (7 bases). V lost 5 bases, J lost 13 bases, and 21 bases lay in between. CDR1 and CDR2 from the germline V gene are MDHEN and SYDVKM. The CDR3 runs to 14 residues.

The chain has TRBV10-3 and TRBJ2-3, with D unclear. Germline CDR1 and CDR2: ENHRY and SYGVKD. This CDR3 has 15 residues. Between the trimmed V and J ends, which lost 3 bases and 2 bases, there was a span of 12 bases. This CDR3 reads CAISESWEPTDTQYF. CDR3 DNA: TGTGCCATCAGTGAATCCTGGGAACCCACAGATACGCAGTATTTT.

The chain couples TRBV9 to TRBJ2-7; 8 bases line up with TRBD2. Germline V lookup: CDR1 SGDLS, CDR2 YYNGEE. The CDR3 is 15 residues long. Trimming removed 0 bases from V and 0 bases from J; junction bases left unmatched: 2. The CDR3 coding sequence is TGTGCCAGCAGCGTAGCGGGAGGGCCCTCCTACGAGCAGTACTTC. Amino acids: CASSVAGGPSYEQYF. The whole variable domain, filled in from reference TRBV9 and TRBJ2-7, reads DSGVTQTPKHLITATGQRVTLRCSPRSGDLSVYWYQQSLDQGLQFLIQYYNGEERAKGNILERFSAQQFPDLHSELNLSSLELGDSALYFCASSVAGGPSYEQYFGPGTRLTVT.

The CDR3 bases are TGTGCCAGCTCACAAGACAGGGATACGCAGTATTTT. Protein product: CASSQDRDTQYF. The chain employs TRBV18 and TRBJ2-3; maybe TRBD1 (6 bases). Trimming pared 4 bases from V and 6 bases from J, leaving 8 bases between. The CDR3 spans 12 residues. Germline CDR1 is KGHSH and CDR2 is LQKENI.

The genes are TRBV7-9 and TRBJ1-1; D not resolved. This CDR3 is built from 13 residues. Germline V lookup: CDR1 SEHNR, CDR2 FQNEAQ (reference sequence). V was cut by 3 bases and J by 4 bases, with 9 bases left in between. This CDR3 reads CASSFSEGTEAFF. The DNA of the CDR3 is TGTGCCAGCAGCTTCTCGGAAGGCACTGAAGCTTTCTTT.

The CDR3 sequence is CASSQGFNNYGYTF. CDR3 sequence (DNA): TGCGCCAGCAGCCAAGGTTTCAATAACTATGGCTACACCTTC. V gene TRBV4-1 combines with J gene TRBJ1-2; D is ambiguous. V was trimmed by 1 base and J by 1 base, leaving 7 bases between them. CDR1 is MGHRA, CDR2 YSYEKL, per germline. The CDR3 is made up of 14 amino acids.